This T cell receptor beta chain was identified during a study of regulatory T cells in long-lasting Graves disease. This clonotype occurred once. Its target is not known. CDR3-region Arm-PCR and iRepertoire HTBI primers produced the TCR beta libraries. MiXCR was run by TCRdb on the multiplex PCR reads, yielding one entry per CDR3 protein. The repertoire holds a few hundred thousand distinct CDR3 sequences, with just over 20% as singletons. Described time point: newly diagnosed GD, antithyroid drugs for less than 3 months. The TCR library used RNA extracted from PBMCs. Study conclusions and caveats: Persistent Graves' patients showed less TCR diversity than newly diagnosed ones.

The input for sequencing was peripheral blood mononuclear cells (PBMCs), taken at new diagnosis, from a patient treated with antithyroid drugs. The receptor was isolated from a female donor with Graves disease.

The CDR3 region is CASSSEWDGLAGDSTGELFF. In nucleotides, the CDR3 is TGTGCCAGCAGCTCAGAGTGGGACGGACTAGCGGGGGACAGCACCGGGGAGCTGTTTTTT. This chain links TRBV7-9 with TRBJ2-2, with 13 bases matching TRBD2. Trimming removed 4 bases from V and 4 bases from J; junction bases left unmatched: 15. The CDR3 has 20 residues. Germline CDR1 is SEHNR and CDR2 is FQNEAQ (reference sequence).